This note documents a single T cell receptor (beta chain) sequence. This sample stems from a study of blood T cell repertoires in COVID-19. Turning to the study itself: T cells, B-cell-depleted T cells, or PBMCs provided the cDNA or gDNA that served as material.

Measured with immunoSEQ multiplex PCR; TCRdb has only the in-frame clones, and not every one. The sample records about 76,000 clones, over 70% being singletons. The CDR3 has 15 residues. V was cut by 0 bases and J by 4 bases, with 13 bases left in between. Germline loops: CDR1 GTSNPN, CDR2 SVGIG (reference sequence). J is TRBJ2-1 and V is TRBV30; TRBD1 might be the D (7 bases). Material for sequencing was peripheral blood. This receptor was obtained from a man in his fifties or sixties with active COVID-19. The CDR3: CAWSVPEGQYNEQFF. CDR3 nucleotide sequence: TGTGCCTGGAGTGTACCGGAGGGACAGTACAATGAGCAGTTCTTC.